This T cell receptor beta chain was profiled in a study of cytomegalovirus exposure and HLA in healthy donors. Regarding the study as a whole: Later analysis indicated greater clonal expansion among HLA-associated TCR beta chains than among equally common other chains.

Remarks on this clone: Its antigen is still unknown. The conserved final phenylalanine or tryptophan is absent from the CDR3, which likely points to a read error. The DNA is left out, because the CDR3 cannot be placed on it with certainty; the CDR3 is given as TCRdb lists it.

60 Vbeta and 13 Jbeta primers were used in PCR. The protocol was immunoSEQ multiplex PCR, while the TCRdb copy is restricted to in-frame clones and leaves out a portion. This table has approximately 180,000 clones, about 90% appearing once. The CDR3 has 10 amino acids, counting both end residues. Germline CDR1 LNHDA, CDR2 SQIVND (reference sequence). This clonotype was sampled from a girl under three years old in good health and CMV-seronegative. The sequencing input was PBMCs. The J gene is TRBJ2-7, the V gene TRBV19; TRBD2 reflects the table's D call only, with no check against the DNA. The CDR3: CASNKARVSI.